A selection of T cell receptor beta chains follows, all from one sample in a study of shared clonotypes between healthy human individuals. Some clones are missing from TCRdb's copy, which holds only in-frame ones; the method was immunoSEQ multiplex PCR. Of approximately 600,000 clones listed, 85% to 95% are singletons. Sequenced: naive CD8+ T cells sorted from blood. The receptor source for this set is a woman aged 25 to 39 in good health. Each CDR3 is given with its conserved first and last residue. The D gene is left open where the match is weak. For some rows the clone size is stated as once, few or many, or as a class when expanded; others skip it.

size,V,J,D,CDR3,DNA
NA,TRBV27,TRBJ1-1,TRBD1,CASRAGTGYTEAFF,TGTGCCAGCAGAGCCGGGACAGGATACACTGAAGCTTTCTTT
NA,TRBV7-6,TRBJ2-2,TRBD2,CASSLTASGKDGELFF,TGTGCCAGCAGCTTAACGGCTAGCGGGAAGGACGGGGAGCTGTTTTTT
NA,TRBV5-6,TRBJ1-4,TRBD1,CASSATPDRGEKLFF,TGTGCCAGCAGCGCAACCCCGGACAGGGGTGAAAAACTGTTTTTT
NA,TRBV9,TRBJ2-7,NA,CASSVATGDYEQYF,TGTGCCAGCAGCGTAGCTACAGGAGACTACGAGCAGTACTTC
once,TRBV7-9,TRBJ2-7,NA,CASSLTHEQYF,TGTGCCAGCAGCCTTACCCACGAGCAGTACTTC
NA,TRBV27,TRBJ2-7,NA,CASSLAAGYSSYEQYF,TGTGCCAGCAGTTTAGCCGCCGGGTACTCATCCTACGAGCAGTACTTC
NA,TRBV6-4,TRBJ1-1,TRBD1,CASSRTGKTEAFF,TGTGCCAGCAGTAGGACAGGGAAGACTGAAGCTTTCTTT
NA,TRBV10-2,TRBJ2-1,NA,CASSEEAGRDNEQFF,TGCGCCAGCAGTGAGGAGGCAGGAAGGGACAATGAGCAGTTCTTC
NA,TRBV19,TRBJ2-7,TRBD2,CASTLQGETSGERGSYEQYF,TGTGCCAGTACCCTACAAGGGGAGACTAGCGGCGAACGGGGGTCCTACGAGCAGTACTTC
NA,TRBV4-1,TRBJ2-1,NA,CASSQDLLGANEQFF,TGCGCCAGCAGCCAAGACTTACTGGGCGCCAATGAGCAGTTCTTC
NA,TRBV7-8,TRBJ1-2,TRBD1,CASSSDRGGKNGYTF,TGTGCCAGCAGCTCGGACAGGGGGGGAAAAAATGGCTACACCTTC
NA,TRBV27,TRBJ1-1,TRBD1,CASSLSGTGGTEAFF,TGTGCCAGCAGTTTATCCGGGACAGGGGGCACTGAAGCTTTCTTT
NA,TRBV19,TRBJ1-2,NA,CASSPRERDGYTF,TGTGCCAGTAGCCCCCGGGAGCGGGATGGCTACACCTTC
NA,TRBV5-5,TRBJ2-7,NA,CASSFLVDSYEQYF,TGTGCCAGCAGCTTCCTCGTTGACAGCTACGAGCAGTACTTC
NA,TRBV7-9,TRBJ1-4,NA,CASSVGVATNEKLFF,TGTGCCAGCAGCGTAGGCGTTGCAACTAATGAAAAACTGTTTTTT
NA,TRBV5-5,TRBJ2-7,TRBD2,CASSLWTSGMAEQYF,TGTGCCAGCAGCTTGTGGACTAGCGGGATGGCCGAGCAGTACTTC
NA,TRBV27,TRBJ2-7,TRBD2,CASSPGLAYEQYF,TGTGCCAGCAGTCCTGGACTAGCCTACGAGCAGTACTTC
once,TRBV6-5,TRBJ2-7,NA,CASSYSPGPYEQYF,TGTGCCAGCAGTTATTCCCCCGGGCCCTACGAGCAGTACTTC
NA,TRBV4-1,TRBJ2-1,TRBD2,CASSQGEGWDEQFF,TGCGCCAGCAGCCAAGGGGAGGGTTGGGATGAGCAGTTCTTC